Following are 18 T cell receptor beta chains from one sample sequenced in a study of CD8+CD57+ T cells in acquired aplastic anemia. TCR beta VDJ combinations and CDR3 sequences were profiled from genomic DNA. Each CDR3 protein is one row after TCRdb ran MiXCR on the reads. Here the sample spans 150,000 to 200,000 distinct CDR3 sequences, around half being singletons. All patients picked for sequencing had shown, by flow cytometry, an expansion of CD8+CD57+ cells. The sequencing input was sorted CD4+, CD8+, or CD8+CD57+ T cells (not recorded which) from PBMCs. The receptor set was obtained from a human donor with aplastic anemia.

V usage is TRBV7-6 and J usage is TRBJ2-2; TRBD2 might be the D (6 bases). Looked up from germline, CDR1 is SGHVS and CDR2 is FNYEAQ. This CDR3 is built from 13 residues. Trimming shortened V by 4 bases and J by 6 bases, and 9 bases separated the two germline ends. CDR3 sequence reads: CASSWDWSGELFF. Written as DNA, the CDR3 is TGTGCCAGCAGCTGGGACTGGTCCGGGGAGCTGTTTTTT.

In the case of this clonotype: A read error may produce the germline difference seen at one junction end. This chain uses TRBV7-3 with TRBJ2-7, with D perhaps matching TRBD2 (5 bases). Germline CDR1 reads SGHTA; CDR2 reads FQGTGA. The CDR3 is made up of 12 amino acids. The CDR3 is CASSLVDYEQHF. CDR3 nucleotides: TGTGCCAGCAGCTTAGTCGACTACGAGCAGCACTTC.

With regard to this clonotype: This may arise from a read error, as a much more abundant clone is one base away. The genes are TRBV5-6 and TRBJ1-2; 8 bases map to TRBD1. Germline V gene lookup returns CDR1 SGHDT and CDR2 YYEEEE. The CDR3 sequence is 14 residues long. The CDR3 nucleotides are TGTGCCAGCAGCCACCCGGACAGGGAATATGGCTGCACCTTC. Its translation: CASSHPDREYGCTF.

CDR3 protein: CASSGPGLAGASYEQYF. The CDR3 region has the DNA TGTGCCAGCAGTGGCCCGGGACTAGCGGGGGCCTCCTACGAGCAGTACTTC. The genes are TRBV25-1 and TRBJ2-7; the match to TRBD2 covers 14 bases. The CDR3 spans 17 residues. CDR1 is MGHDK and CDR2 is SYGVNS in the germline V gene. The junction had 5 bases not matched to a gene; V was cut back by 4 bases and J by 0 bases.

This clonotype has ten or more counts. The CDR3 is CASSIGGTPRETQYF. CDR3 bases: TGTGCCAGTAGTATAGGGGGGACTCCCAGGGAGACCCAGTACTTC. V gene TRBV19 combines with J gene TRBJ2-5, with a weak D call TRBD2 (6 bases). CDR1 and CDR2 (germline): LNHDA, SQIVND (reference sequence). Trimming removed 1 base at V and 5 bases at J, with 14 bases between. The CDR3 is made up of 15 amino acids. The full variable domain, rest sourced from reference TRBV19 and TRBJ2-5, is DGGITQSPKYLFRKEGQNVTLSCEQNLNHDAMYWYRQDPGQGLRLIYYSQIVNDFQKGDIAEGYSVSREKKESFPLTVTSAQKNPTAFYLCASSIGGTPRETQYFGPGTRLLVL.

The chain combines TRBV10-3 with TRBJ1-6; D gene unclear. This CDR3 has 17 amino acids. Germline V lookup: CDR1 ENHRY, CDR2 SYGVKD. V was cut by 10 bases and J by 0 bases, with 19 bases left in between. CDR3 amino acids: CATAPGKGSSYNSPLHF. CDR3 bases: TGTGCCACCGCGCCGGGAAAGGGCAGCTCCTATAATTCACCCCTCCACTTT.

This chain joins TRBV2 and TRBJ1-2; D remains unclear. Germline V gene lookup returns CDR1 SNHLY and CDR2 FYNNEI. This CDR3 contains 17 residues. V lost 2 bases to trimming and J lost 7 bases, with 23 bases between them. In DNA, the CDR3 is TGTGCCAGCAGTGAAAACGGCGCGGGCGTGGGTATCATTGGCTACACCTTC. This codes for CASSENGAGVGIIGYTF.

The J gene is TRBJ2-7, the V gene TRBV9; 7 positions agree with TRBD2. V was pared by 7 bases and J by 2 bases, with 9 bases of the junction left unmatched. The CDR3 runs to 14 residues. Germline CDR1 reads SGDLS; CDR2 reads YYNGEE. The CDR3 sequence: CASGAGYSAYEQYF. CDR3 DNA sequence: TGTGCCAGCGGAGCGGGATATTCGGCCTACGAGCAGTACTTC.

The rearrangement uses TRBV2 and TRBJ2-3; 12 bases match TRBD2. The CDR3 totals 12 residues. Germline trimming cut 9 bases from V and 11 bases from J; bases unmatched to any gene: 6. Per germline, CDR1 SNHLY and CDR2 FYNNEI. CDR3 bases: TGTGCCAGGGCAGGACTAGCGGGGCGGCAGTATTTT. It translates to CARAGLAGRQYF. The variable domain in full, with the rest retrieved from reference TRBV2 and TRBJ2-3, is EPEVTQTPSHQVTQMGQEVILRCVPISNHLYFYWYRQILGQKVEFLVSFYNNEISEKSEIFDDQFSVERPDGSNFTLKIRSTKLEDSAMYFCARAGLAGRQYFGPGTRLTVL.

This CDR3 is CSARDLAGGKNEQFF. The CDR3 DNA is TGCAGTGCTAGAGATTTAGCGGGGGGCAAGAATGAGCAGTTCTTC. The chain joins TRBV20-1 to TRBJ2-1, with TRBD2 identical over 10 bases. The CDR3 runs 15 residues. After removal of 0 bases from V and 7 bases from J, the junction contained 6 bases not matched to a gene. Germline values: CDR1 DFQATT, CDR2 SNEGSKA (reference sequence).

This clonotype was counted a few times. CDR3 nucleotides: TGTGCCAGCTCACCTTCGGGGTATGAGCAGTTCTTC. Encoded protein: CASSPSGYEQFF. The chain is built from TRBV18 and TRBJ2-1; weak D call: TRBD2 (5 bases). Looked up from germline, CDR1 is KGHSH and CDR2 is LQKENI. The ends were cut back, 3 bases at V and 8 bases at J, with 8 bases in the middle. This CDR3 spans 12 amino acids.

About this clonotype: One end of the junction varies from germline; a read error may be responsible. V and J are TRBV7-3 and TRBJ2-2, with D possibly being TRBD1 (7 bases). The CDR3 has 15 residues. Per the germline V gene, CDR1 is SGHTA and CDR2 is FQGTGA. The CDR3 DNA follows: TGTGCCAGCAGCTTACAGGGGGAGGTCACCGGGGAGCTGGTTTTT. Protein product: CASSLQGEVTGELVF.

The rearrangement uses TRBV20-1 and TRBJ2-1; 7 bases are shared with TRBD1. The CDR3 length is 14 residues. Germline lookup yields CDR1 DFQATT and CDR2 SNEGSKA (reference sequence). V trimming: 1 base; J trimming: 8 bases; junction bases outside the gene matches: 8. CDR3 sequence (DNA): TGCAGTGCTAGAGGACAGGGAAACAGGGATGAGCAGTTCTTC. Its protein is CSARGQGNRDEQFF.

DNA for the CDR3: TGCAGCGCCAGACTAGCGGAGGCCGGAGAGACCCAGTACTTC. It codes for CSARLAEAGETQYF. V is TRBV29-1 and J is TRBJ2-5; 9 bases align to TRBD2. Per germline, CDR1 SQVTM and CDR2 ANQGSEA. The CDR3 extends over 14 amino acids. J was trimmed by 4 bases and V by 7 bases; bases with no gene match: 10.

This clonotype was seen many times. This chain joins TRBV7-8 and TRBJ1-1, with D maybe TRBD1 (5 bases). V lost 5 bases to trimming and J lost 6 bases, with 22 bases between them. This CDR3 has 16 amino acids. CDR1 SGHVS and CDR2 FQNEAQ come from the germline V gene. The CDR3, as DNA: TGTGCCAGCAGCCTCGGGGCAGGCCCCAGAAGCTCTGAAGCTTTCTTT. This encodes CASSLGAGPRSSEAFF.

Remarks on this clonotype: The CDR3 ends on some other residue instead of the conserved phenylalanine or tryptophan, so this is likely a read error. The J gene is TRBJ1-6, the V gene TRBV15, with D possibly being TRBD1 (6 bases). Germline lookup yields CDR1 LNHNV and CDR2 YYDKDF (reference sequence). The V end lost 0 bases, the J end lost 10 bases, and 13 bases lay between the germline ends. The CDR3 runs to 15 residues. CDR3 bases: TGTGCCACCAGCAGAGATGTGGGGGCCGGATCACCCCTCCACGTT. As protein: CATSRDVGAGSPLHV.

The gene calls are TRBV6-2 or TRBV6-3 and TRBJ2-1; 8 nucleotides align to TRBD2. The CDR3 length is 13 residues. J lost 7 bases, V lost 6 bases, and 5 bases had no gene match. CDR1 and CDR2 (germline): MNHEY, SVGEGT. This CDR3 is CASRSGTRNEQFF. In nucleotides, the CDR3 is TGTGCCAGCAGGTCCGGGACTAGGAATGAGCAGTTCTTC.

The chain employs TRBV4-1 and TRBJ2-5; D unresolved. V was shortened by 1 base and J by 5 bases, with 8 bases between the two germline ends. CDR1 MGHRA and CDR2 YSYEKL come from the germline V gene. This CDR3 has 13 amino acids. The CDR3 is CASSQGPFETQYF. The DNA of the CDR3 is TGCGCCAGCAGCCAAGGTCCCTTTGAGACCCAGTACTTC.